One T cell receptor (beta chain) is described in this entry. Original handling: For nucleated cells, counts were estimated from reference gene primer amplification. Sequenced by immunoSEQ multiplex PCR; TCRdb stores in-frame clones only, minus some. For V, J and clone size, that table is used; D and trimming come from the DNA. This sample yields 330,000 or so clones, of which 80% to 90% are seen a single time; approximately 10% belongs to the top ten. These data are taken from a study of blood T cell repertoires in COVID-19. Whole-study context: In each case, the material was cDNA or gDNA derived from T cells, B-cell-depleted T cells, or PBMCs.

The trim removed 1 base at V and 6 bases at J, leaving 5 bases unmatched. This CDR3 has 14 amino acids. Germline V gives CDR1 SEHNR, CDR2 FQNEAQ (reference sequence). Seattle patients were enrolled while actively infected and followed longitudinally. The sequence was collected from a man aged 25-45 years with COVID-19, enrolled during active disease. The sequenced sample was peripheral blood. This rearrangement joins TRBV7-9 to TRBJ1-2; TRBD1 aligns across 7 bases. Written as DNA, the CDR3 is TGTGCCAGCAGCTTAGGACAGGGAATCCATGGCTACACCTTC. As protein: CASSLGQGIHGYTF.